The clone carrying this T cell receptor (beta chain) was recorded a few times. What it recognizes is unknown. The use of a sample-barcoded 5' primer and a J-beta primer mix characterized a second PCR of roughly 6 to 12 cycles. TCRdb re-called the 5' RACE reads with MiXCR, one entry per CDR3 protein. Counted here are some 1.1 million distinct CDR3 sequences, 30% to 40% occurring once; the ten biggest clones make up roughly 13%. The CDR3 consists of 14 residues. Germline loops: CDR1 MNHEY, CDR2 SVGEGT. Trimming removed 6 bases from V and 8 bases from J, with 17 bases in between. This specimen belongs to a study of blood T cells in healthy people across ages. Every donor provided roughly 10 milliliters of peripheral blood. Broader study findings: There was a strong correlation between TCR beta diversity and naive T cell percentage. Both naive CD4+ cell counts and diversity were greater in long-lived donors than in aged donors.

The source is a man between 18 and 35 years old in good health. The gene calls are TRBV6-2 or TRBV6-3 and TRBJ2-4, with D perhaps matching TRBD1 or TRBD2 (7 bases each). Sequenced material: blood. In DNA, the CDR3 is TGTGCCAGCAGCCCCCAGACAGGGAGGGACATTCAGTACTTC. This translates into CASSPQTGRDIQYF.